A selection of T cell receptor beta chains follows, all from one sample in a study of response to subunit inactivated influenza vaccine. From the RT-PCR reads, TCRdb called clonotypes with MiXCR, one entry per CDR3 protein. The sample lists about 650,000 distinct CDR3 sequences; 15% to 18% were seen once. The material was PBMCs from blood, obtained 11 to 12 days after vaccination. These receptors were collected from a man aged 50-59 years who received an inactivated influenza vaccine. The CDR3 runs from the conserved cysteine through the conserved F or W. The D gene is left open where the match is weak. Some rows have no size entry. The others give once, few or many, or a class for an expanded clone.

many	TRBV10-3	TRBD2	TRBJ2-7	CAISGGTSLVREQYF	TGTGCCATCAGTGGGGGGACTAGTCTCGTACGCGAGCAGTACTTC
-	TRBV30	TRBD1	TRBJ2-7	CAWSPLRTGDYEQYF	TGTGCCTGGAGTCCGCTTCGGACAGGGGACTACGAGCAGTACTTC
-	TRBV28	TRBD2	TRBJ2-1	CASETSGGFNEQFF	TGTGCCAGCGAAACTAGCGGGGGGTTTAATGAGCAGTTCTTC
-	TRBV5-6	-	TRBJ2-6	CASSWRGGQISGANVLTF	TGTGCCAGCAGCTGGAGAGGGGGGCAAATTTCTGGGGCCAACGTCCTGACTTTC
many	TRBV5-1	-	TRBJ1-5	CASSRGGSNQPQHF	TGCGCCAGCAGCCGGGGGGGCTCCAATCAGCCCCAGCATTTT
-	TRBV6-2/TRBV6-3	-	TRBJ2-5	CASSQHLSTQYF	TGTGCCAGCAGCCAGCACCTGTCCACCCAGTACTTC
many	TRBV20-1	-	TRBJ2-6	CSASSSGANVLTF	TGCAGTGCTAGTAGCTCTGGGGCCAACGTCCTGACTTTC
-	TRBV6-2/TRBV6-3	TRBD1	TRBJ2-7	CASSPDRGVWEQYF	TGTGCCAGCAGCCCGGACAGGGGGGTGTGGGAGCAGTACTTC
few	TRBV18	-	TRBJ1-6	CASSPSPGSTGSPLHF	TGTGCCAGCTCACCTTCCCCGGGATCGACGGGTTCACCCCTCCACTTT
few	TRBV5-1	-	TRBJ2-2	CASSLDGLRTGELFF	TGCGCCAGCAGCTTGGACGGACTTAGAACCGGGGAGCTGTTTTTT
few	TRBV4-3	-	TRBJ2-7	CASSQFSGFSYEQYF	TGCGCCAGCAGCCAATTTTCCGGGTTCTCCTACGAGCAGTACTTC
-	TRBV9	TRBD1	TRBJ1-1	CASSVEGTENTEAFF	TGTGCCAGCAGCGTAGAAGGGACAGAGAACACTGAAGCTTTCTTT
many	TRBV12-3/TRBV12-4	TRBD1	TRBJ2-5	CASSFQGVQETQYF	TGTGCCAGCAGTTTTCAGGGGGTCCAAGAGACCCAGTACTTC
few	TRBV29-1	-	TRBJ2-6	CSVTGTSGANVLTF	TGCAGCGTTACAGGGACCTCTGGGGCCAACGTCCTGACTTTC
few	TRBV20-1	-	TRBJ2-5	CSAEETQYF	TGCAGTGCCGAAGAGACCCAGTACTTC
-	TRBV3-1	TRBD2	TRBJ2-6	CASSQDLASGRRYGANVPTF	TGTGCCAGCAGCCAAGATTTGGCTAGCGGGAGAAGATATGGGGCCAACGTCCCGACTTTC
-	TRBV7-2	-	TRBJ2-7	CASSPDRHPYEQYF	TGTGCCAGCAGCCCTGACAGGCACCCTTACGAGCAGTACTTC
few	TRBV11-2	TRBD2	TRBJ2-7	CASSFGLAGGYEQYF	TGTGCCAGCAGCTTCGGACTAGCGGGAGGTTACGAGCAGTACTTC
few	TRBV7-3	-	TRBJ2-7	CASSEGSTDYEQYF	TGTGCCAGCAGCGAAGGCTCGACGGACTACGAGCAGTACTTC
few	TRBV6-5	-	TRBJ2-2	CASSYSIGGPTGELFF	TGTGCCAGCAGTTACTCGATCGGTGGACCCACCGGGGAGCTGTTTTTT
-	TRBV6-1	TRBD1	TRBJ2-1	CASRPDRGRLYEQFF	TGTGCCAGCAGACCGGACAGGGGGCGTTTATACGAGCAGTTCTTC
few	TRBV4-3	-	TRBJ2-7	CASSQDWTANSYEQYF	TGCGCCAGCAGCCAAGACTGGACAGCCAACTCCTACGAGCAGTACTTC
few	TRBV12-3/TRBV12-4	-	TRBJ2-3	CASSFTGTGLMGTDTQYF	TGTGCCAGCAGTTTTACCGGAACAGGCCTGATGGGTACAGATACGCAGTATTTT
many	TRBV5-1	TRBD2	TRBJ2-1	CASSQGGRGYNEQFF	TGCGCCAGCAGCCAGGGCGGGAGGGGCTACAATGAGCAGTTCTTC
few	TRBV24-1	TRBD2	TRBJ2-7	CATSDPGGYEQYF	TGTGCCACCAGTGATCCGGGGGGCTACGAGCAGTACTTC
-	TRBV7-9	-	TRBJ1-1	CASSLDSTPAFF	TGTGCCAGCAGCTTAGACTCGACACCCGCTTTCTTT
-	TRBV20-1	-	TRBJ2-7	CSAIFRPPYEQYF	TGCAGTGCTATCTTCCGGCCCCCCTACGAGCAGTACTTC
-	TRBV5-1	-	TRBJ2-1	CASSWGGQYKYNEQFF	TGCGCCAGCAGCTGGGGCGGGCAGTACAAATACAATGAGCAGTTCTTC